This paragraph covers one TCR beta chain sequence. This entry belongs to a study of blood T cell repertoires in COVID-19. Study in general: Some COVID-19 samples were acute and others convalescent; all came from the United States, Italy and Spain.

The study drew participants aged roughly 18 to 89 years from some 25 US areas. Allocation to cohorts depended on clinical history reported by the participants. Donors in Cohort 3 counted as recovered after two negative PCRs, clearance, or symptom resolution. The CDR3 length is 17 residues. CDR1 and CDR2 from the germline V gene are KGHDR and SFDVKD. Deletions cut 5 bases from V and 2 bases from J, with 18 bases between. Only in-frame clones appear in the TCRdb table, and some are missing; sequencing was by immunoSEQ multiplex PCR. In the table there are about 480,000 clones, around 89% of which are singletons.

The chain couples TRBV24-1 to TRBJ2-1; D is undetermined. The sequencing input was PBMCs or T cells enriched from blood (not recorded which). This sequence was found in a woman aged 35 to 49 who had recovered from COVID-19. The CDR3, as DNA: TGTGCCACCAGTGGTTCGACTGACCGAGGAACCTACAATGAGCAGTTCTTC. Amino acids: CATSGSTDRGTYNEQFF.